The 24 T cell receptor beta chains given below trace back to one sample, sequenced in a study of blood T cell repertoires in COVID-19. Produced via immunoSEQ multiplex PCR; TCRdb's table is partial and in-frame only. The data contain roughly 180,000 clones, over 75% of them singletons. Input material: peripheral blood. These receptors were obtained from a man between 60 and 75 years old who had recovered from COVID-19.

The CDR3, as DNA: TGCAGTGCTAGTCAGGTGAGCTCCTACAATGAGCAGTTCTTC. Amino acid sequence: CSASQVSSYNEQFF. The chain is built from TRBV20-1 and TRBJ2-1; D unresolved. The V end was cut by 3 bases, the J end by 0 bases, with 9 bases between. Germline V gene data show CDR1 as DFQATT and CDR2 as SNEGSKA (reference sequence). The CDR3 is 14 amino acids.

The V call is TRBV28, the J call TRBJ1-2, with unresolved D. V was shortened by 5 bases and J by 4 bases, with 17 bases between the two germline ends. This CDR3 is built from 15 residues. Germline CDR1 and CDR2: MDHEN and SYDVKM. The CDR3 loop is CASSTTKAGFYGYTF. CDR3 in DNA: TGTGCCAGCAGTACGACTAAAGCCGGGTTCTATGGCTACACCTTC.

V is TRBV6-5 and J is TRBJ2-3; 10 bases map to TRBD2. The CDR3 totals 16 residues. Trimming took 2 bases from V and 2 from J; bases not matched to a gene: 4. Germline V gene sequence: CDR1 MNHEY, CDR2 SVGAGI. The CDR3 coding sequence is TGTGCCAGCAGTTACACGACTAGCGGGTACACAGATACGCAGTATTTT. Translation: CASSYTTSGYTDTQYF.

This rearrangement joins TRBV2 to TRBJ2-1; TRBD1 is a possible D gene (5 bases). Germline V gene lookup returns CDR1 SNHLY and CDR2 FYNNEI. This CDR3 has 11 amino acids. V dropped 10 bases and J dropped 14 bases, with 18 bases sitting between them. The chain's CDR3 is CATKAGAGKFF. The CDR3 DNA reads TGTGCCACTAAGGCTGGGGCAGGGAAGTTCTTC.

V usage is TRBV29-1 and J usage is TRBJ2-6, with 11 bases lining up with TRBD1. The CDR3 loop spans 15 amino acids. The trim removed 6 bases at V and 0 bases at J, leaving 1 base unmatched. Looked up from germline, CDR1 is SQVTM and CDR2 is ANQGSEA. The DNA of the CDR3 is TGCAGCGTCGGACAGGGGGCCTCTGGGGCCAACGTCCTGACTTTC. Translating it yields CSVGQGASGANVLTF.

In its sample, this clone was seen a few times. The J gene is TRBJ2-3, the V gene TRBV6-6; 7 positions agree with TRBD2. Germline CDR1 is MNHNY and CDR2 is SVGAGI (reference sequence). The junction had 8 bases not matched to a gene; V was cut back by 8 bases and J by 0 bases. CDR3 length: 15 amino acids. CDR3 sequence reads: CASLKGTTSTDTQYF. DNA for the CDR3: TGTGCCAGCTTGAAGGGGACTACGAGCACAGATACGCAGTATTTT.

This clone was recorded once. The chain links TRBV4-3 to TRBJ1-3; D gene ambiguous. The CDR3 runs to 13 residues. Germline V gene lookup returns CDR1 LGHNA and CDR2 YSLEER. Trimming removed 0 bases from V and 3 bases from J, with 3 bases in between. The CDR3 region has the DNA TGCGCCAGCAGCCAAGATCTTGGAAACACCATATATTTT. Protein product: CASSQDLGNTIYF.

The chain links TRBV7-2 to TRBJ1-2; D is possibly TRBD1 (5 bases). V shed 1 base and J shed 4 bases, with 19 bases lying between them. This CDR3 region has 17 residues. The germline V gene has CDR1 SGHTA and CDR2 FQGNSA. The CDR3 DNA reads as TGTGCCAGCAGCTTAGACCTGGTTGGGTCCGGGGGCTATGGCTACACCTTC. Translation: CASSLDLVGSGGYGYTF.

CDR3 protein: CASSQGTASYNEQFF. CDR3 nucleotide sequence: TGTGCCAGCAGCCAGGGGACAGCATCCTACAATGAGCAGTTCTTC. V usage is TRBV11-3 and J usage is TRBJ2-1; 7 bases are shared with TRBD1. V dropped 5 bases and J dropped 1; count of bases not matched to a gene: 5. CDR1 is SGHNT, CDR2 YENEEA, per germline. The CDR3 is 15 amino acids.

This rearrangement joins TRBV13 to TRBJ1-1; D may be TRBD1 (6 bases). CDR1 is PRHDT and CDR2 is FYEKMQ in the germline V gene (reference sequence). CDR3 length equals 14 residues. V lost 0 bases and J 1 base, leaving 6 bases between the germline ends. The CDR3 protein is CASSLGQGNTEAFF. The CDR3 region has the DNA TGTGCCAGCAGCTTAGGACAGGGGAACACTGAAGCTTTCTTT.

This chain links TRBV9 with TRBJ1-4; 7 bases align to TRBD1. The CDR3 runs 17 residues. The germline V gene encodes CDR1 SGDLS and CDR2 YYNGEE. Losses at the gene ends were 0 bases for V and 6 bases for J; bases not matched to a gene: 11. The CDR3 DNA sequence: TGTGCCAGCAGCGTAGAACAGGGGACAGCCTGGGATGAAAAACTGTTTTTT. This encodes CASSVEQGTAWDEKLFF.

CDR3 coding DNA: TGCGCCAGCAGCCCAGGACAGGGATCCTCCTACGAGCAGTACTTC. Its translation: CASSPGQGSSYEQYF. V is TRBV4-3 and J is TRBJ2-7, with TRBD1 matching over 8 bases. Germline V gene lookup returns CDR1 LGHNA and CDR2 YSLEER. V shed 4 bases, J shed 0 bases, and the junction held 5 bases outside the gene matches. The CDR3 consists of 15 residues.

The chain recombines TRBV18 with TRBJ2-2; a possible D gene is TRBD1 (6 bases). Trimming left V 5 bases short and J 1 base short, with 17 bases between. The CDR3 totals 17 residues. Per the germline V gene, CDR1 is KGHSH and CDR2 is LQKENI. In nucleotides, the CDR3 is TGTGCCAGCTCAAAAACTAGGGCAGGGGAGAACACCGGGGAGCTGTTTTTT. This encodes CASSKTRAGENTGELFF.

The rearrangement joins TRBV19 to TRBJ2-7; tentatively, D is TRBD1 (6 bases). Trimming left V 4 bases short and J 0 bases short, with 7 bases between. CDR3 length equals 13 residues. In germline, CDR1 is LNHDA, CDR2 SQIVND (reference sequence). The chain's CDR3 is CASSKGVSYEQYF. The CDR3, as DNA: TGTGCCAGTAGTAAGGGGGTCTCCTACGAGCAGTACTTC.

This clone was observed a few times. The rearrangement joins TRBV7-3 to TRBJ2-5; tentative D call: TRBD2 (5 bases). V was pared by 2 bases and J by 2 bases, with 12 bases between. CDR3 length equals 15 residues. Germline V gene data show CDR1 as SGHTA and CDR2 as FQGTGA. CDR3 region: CASSLVATTQETQYF. The DNA for the CDR3 is TGTGCCAGCAGCTTAGTAGCGACGACTCAAGAGACCCAGTACTTC.

This clone showed up just once. The rearrangement links TRBV6-5 to TRBJ2-5, with D perhaps TRBD1 (5 bases). Trimming took off 6 bases at V and 3 bases at J, with 17 bases between the two ends. The CDR3 runs 15 residues. Germline CDR1 MNHEY, CDR2 SVGAGI. The CDR3 spells CASSRMWTLKETQYF. In DNA, the CDR3 is TGTGCCAGCAGCCGAATGTGGACATTGAAAGAGACCCAGTACTTC.

The V call is TRBV4-2, the J call TRBJ1-2; D gene ambiguous. CDR3 length equals 13 residues. V was pared by 1 base and J by 4 bases, with 7 bases between. Germline CDR1 LGHNA, CDR2 YNFKEQ. The CDR3 is CASSQGGVYGYTF. The DNA for the CDR3 is TGTGCCAGCAGCCAAGGGGGAGTCTATGGCTACACCTTC.

The V and J genes are TRBV11-3 and TRBJ1-1, with a weak D call TRBD1 (6 bases). V was trimmed by 3 bases and J by 1 base, leaving 6 bases between them. Germline assignment: CDR1 SGHNT and CDR2 YENEEA. This CDR3 is 13 amino acids long. In nucleotides, the CDR3 is TGTGCCAGCAGCTTGACAGGGAACACTGAAGCTTTCTTT. Its protein is CASSLTGNTEAFF.

This chain joins TRBV25-1 and TRBJ2-1; possibly TRBD1 for D (6 bases). CDR1 MGHDK and CDR2 SYGVNS come from the germline V gene. CDR3 size: 15 residues. With 1 base removed from V and 8 bases from J, the gap between germline ends came to 15 bases. CDR3 loop: CASSEWGQAIDEQFF. DNA for the CDR3: TGTGCCAGCAGTGAATGGGGACAAGCGATCGATGAGCAGTTCTTC.

V is TRBV7-9 and J is TRBJ2-7; 7 positions agree with TRBD1. This CDR3 region has 14 residues. Germline V lookup: CDR1 SEHNR, CDR2 FQNEAQ (reference sequence). Losses at the gene ends were 8 bases for V and 5 bases for J; bases not matched to a gene: 12. Written as DNA, the CDR3 is TGTGCCAGCCGAATAAGGACAGGCCGAGACGAGCAGTACTTC. Amino acids: CASRIRTGRDEQYF.

This rearrangement joins TRBV7-2 to TRBJ2-2; D is possibly TRBD2 (6 bases). V lost 3 bases, J lost 8 bases, and 19 bases lay in between. Germline CDR1 and CDR2: SGHTA and FQGNSA. The CDR3 extends over 16 amino acids. The DNA of the CDR3 is TGTGCCAGCAGCTTCTCTCGGCGGGGCGGGGTGGGGGAGCTGTTTTTT. This codes for CASSFSRRGGVGELFF.

The V gene is TRBV6-5, the J gene TRBJ2-3; 7 bases are shared with TRBD2. With V trimmed by 3 bases and J by 1 base, 1 base remained unmatched. Germline-derived CDR1 and CDR2 are MNHEY and SVGAGI. The CDR3 extends over 14 amino acids. In DNA form, the CDR3 reads TGTGCCAGCAGTTATCTAGCGGGCACAGATACGCAGTATTTT. Protein: CASSYLAGTDTQYF.

In its sample, this clone was seen once. The V call is TRBV7-9, the J call TRBJ1-1; a weak D match, TRBD1 (6 bases). The germline CDR1 and CDR2 sequences are SEHNR and FQNEAQ (reference sequence). The CDR3 runs to 11 residues. V was shortened by 4 bases and J by 7 bases, with 7 bases between the two germline ends. CDR3 in DNA: TGTGCCAGCAGCTCACAGGGTGAAGCTTTCTTT. This translates into CASSSQGEAFF. Variable domain in full (rest from reference TRBV7-9 and TRBJ1-1): DTGVSQNPRHKITKRGQNVTFRCDPISEHNRLYWYRQTLGQGPEFLTYFQNEAQLEKSRLLSDRFSAERPKGSFSTLEIQRTEQGDSAMYLCASSSQGEAFFGQGTRLTVV.

The rearrangement joins TRBV6-5 to TRBJ2-7; 11 positions agree with TRBD1. CDR3 length: 16 residues. Trimming removed 4 bases from V and 3 bases from J; junction bases left unmatched: 8. Germline V gene data show CDR1 as MNHEY and CDR2 as SVGAGI. CDR3 nucleotide sequence: TGTGCCAGCAGTTCCTCCCCGGGACAGGGGGGCTACGAGCAGTACTTC. The encoded protein is CASSSSPGQGGYEQYF.